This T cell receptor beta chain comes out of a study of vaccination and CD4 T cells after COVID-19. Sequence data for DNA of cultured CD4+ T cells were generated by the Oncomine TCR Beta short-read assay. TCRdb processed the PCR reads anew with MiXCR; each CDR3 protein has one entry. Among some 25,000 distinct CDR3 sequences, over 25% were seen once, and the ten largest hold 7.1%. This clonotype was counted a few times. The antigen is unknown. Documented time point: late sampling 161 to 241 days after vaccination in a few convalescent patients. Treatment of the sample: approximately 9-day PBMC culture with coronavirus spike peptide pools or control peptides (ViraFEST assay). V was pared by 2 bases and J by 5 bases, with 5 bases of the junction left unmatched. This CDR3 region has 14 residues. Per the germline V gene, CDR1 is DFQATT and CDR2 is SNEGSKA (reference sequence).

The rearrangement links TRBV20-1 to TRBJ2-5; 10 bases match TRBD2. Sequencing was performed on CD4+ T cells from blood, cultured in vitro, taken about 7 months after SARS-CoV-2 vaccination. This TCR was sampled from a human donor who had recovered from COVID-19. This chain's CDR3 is CSARPSSGSETQYF. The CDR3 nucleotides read TGCAGTGCTAGACCCTCTAGCGGGAGTGAGACCCAGTACTTC.